One and the same sample provided the 2 T cell receptor beta chains below, sequenced in a study of blood T cell repertoires in COVID-19. Sequencing used immunoSEQ multiplex PCR; TCRdb keeps in-frame clones, though not all of them. The sample records a few hundred thousand clones, 89% being singletons. The sample taken for sequencing was peripheral blood. All receptors derive from a man aged 18-30 years who had recovered from COVID-19.

The chain has TRBV19 and TRBJ1-1; 7 positions agree with TRBD1. The CDR3 loop spans 13 amino acids. The V segment lost 5 bases and the J segment 3 bases; nucleotides outside the gene matches: 3. Per germline, CDR1 LNHDA and CDR2 SQIVND (reference sequence). CDR3: CASSLTGDTEAFF. For the CDR3, the DNA is TGTGCCAGTAGTCTTACAGGGGACACTGAAGCTTTCTTT.

The chain combines TRBV5-5 with TRBJ1-2, with 7 bases lining up with TRBD1. The CDR3 loop spans 15 amino acids. The V and J ends lost 4 bases and 4 bases, in that order; junction bases with no gene match: 10. The germline V gene encodes CDR1 SGHKS and CDR2 YYEKEE (reference sequence). DNA for the CDR3: TGTGCCAGCAGCCACCTACAGGGGCATGCCTATGGCTACACCTTC. Encoded protein: CASSHLQGHAYGYTF.